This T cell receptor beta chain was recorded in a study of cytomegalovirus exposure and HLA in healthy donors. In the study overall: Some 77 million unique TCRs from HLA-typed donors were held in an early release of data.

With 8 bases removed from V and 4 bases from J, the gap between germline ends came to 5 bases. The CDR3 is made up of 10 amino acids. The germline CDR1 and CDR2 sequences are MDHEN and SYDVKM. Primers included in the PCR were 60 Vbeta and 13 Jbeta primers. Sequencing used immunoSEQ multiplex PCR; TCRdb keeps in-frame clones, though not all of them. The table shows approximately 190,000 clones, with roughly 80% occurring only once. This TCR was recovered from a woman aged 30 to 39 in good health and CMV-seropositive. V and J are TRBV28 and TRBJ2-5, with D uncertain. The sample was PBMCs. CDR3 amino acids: CASSGETQYF. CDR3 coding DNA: TGTGCCAGCTCCGGAGAGACCCAGTACTTC.